This TCR beta chain was captured by sequencing in a study of cytomegalovirus exposure and HLA in healthy donors. Regarding this clone: Its antigen remains unidentified.

Study-level results: For most TCR sequences rarity was the rule, although some public TCRs occurred in many donors.

60 Vbeta and 13 Jbeta primers were used in PCR. Here immunoSEQ multiplex PCR was the method, and the copy in TCRdb shows in-frame clones only, minus some. The sample holds about 130,000 clones, less than 80% seen once. The CDR3 runs 16 residues. Germline CDR1 and CDR2: SGHAT and FQNNGV. V gave up 0 bases and J gave up 5 bases; unmatched junction bases: 8. Sample: PBMCs. The genes are TRBV11-2 and TRBJ1-2; TRBD1 agrees at 8 bases. The source of this sequence is a man younger than 45 in good health and CMV-seronegative. This CDR3 is CASSLEAGGSPYGYTF. The CDR3 DNA is TGTGCCAGCAGCTTAGAGGCAGGGGGCTCTCCTTATGGCTACACCTTC.